The rows below give T cell receptor beta chains drawn from one sample of a study of shared clonotypes between healthy human individuals. The assay was immunoSEQ multiplex PCR, and TCRdb's table has in-frame clones only and misses some. The sample lists about 2.4 million clones; approximately 93% were seen once. The sample consisted of naive CD4+ T cells from PBMCs. The source of these receptors is a man aged 18 to 35 in good health. Some clones in this sample may be carry-over from other donors' samples. CDR3s include the opening cysteine and the closing phenylalanine or tryptophan. A D gene is named only where the DNA matches it firmly. Clone sizes are given selectively: once, few, many, or a class where the clone is expanded.

V gene	D gene	J gene	clone size	CDR3 protein	CDR3 DNA
TRBV28	-	TRBJ1-2	-	CASSSLQGTYGYTF	TGTGCCAGCAGTAGCCTTCAGGGAACCTATGGCTACACCTTC
TRBV6-1	-	TRBJ2-7	-	CASRGRTSGYEQYF	TGTGCCAGCAGGGGGAGGACAAGTGGTTACGAGCAGTACTTC
TRBV29-1	-	TRBJ2-1	-	CSVVWPIRDQQFF	TGCAGCGTTGTTTGGCCGATACGGGACCAGCAGTTCTTC
TRBV27	TRBD2	TRBJ2-1	-	CASSLLAGGSYNEQFF	TGTGCCAGCAGTTTACTAGCGGGAGGGTCCTACAATGAGCAGTTCTTC
TRBV6-5	TRBD1	TRBJ1-1	-	CASSSTGGWYTEAFF	TGTGCCAGCAGTTCGACAGGGGGCTGGTACACTGAAGCTTTCTTT
TRBV28	TRBD1	TRBJ2-7	-	CASRTRGTGPSYEQYF	TGTGCCAGCAGGACGAGGGGGACAGGGCCCTCCTACGAGCAGTACTTC
TRBV28	TRBD2	TRBJ2-5	-	CASSRLSSGRNQETQYF	TGTGCCAGCAGTCGACTCTCTAGCGGGAGGAACCAAGAGACCCAGTACTTC
TRBV11-2	TRBD1	TRBJ2-3	-	CASSSLWGQGYTDTQYF	TGTGCCAGCAGCTCTCTTTGGGGACAGGGATACACAGATACGCAGTATTTT
TRBV2	TRBD2	TRBJ2-7	-	CASTGTSGRSFEQYF	TGTGCCAGCACCGGAACTAGCGGGAGGTCGTTCGAGCAGTACTTC
TRBV9	-	TRBJ2-2	-	CASSGGQNTGELFF	TGTGCCAGCAGCGGAGGGCAGAACACCGGGGAGCTGTTTTTT
TRBV13	-	TRBJ2-3	-	CASSQFLASGDTDTQYF	TGTGCCAGCAGTCAATTCCTCGCCTCGGGGGACACAGATACGCAGTATTTT
TRBV18	-	TRBJ2-7	once	CASSPPGLEEQYF	TGTGCCAGCTCACCACCGGGTTTGGAGGAGCAGTACTTC
TRBV29-1	-	TRBJ2-1	-	CSVEFIGQPYNEQFF	TGCAGCGTTGAATTCATAGGACAGCCCTACAATGAGCAGTTCTTC
TRBV9	TRBD2	TRBJ2-5	-	CASSPRTSGIETQYF	TGTGCCAGCAGCCCCCGGACTAGCGGGATAGAGACCCAGTACTTC
TRBV5-1	-	TRBJ2-7	-	CASSLGGAEQYF	TGCGCCAGCAGCTTGGGGGGCGCCGAGCAGTACTTC
TRBV7-9	-	TRBJ2-2	-	CASSLAYWGTGELFF	TGTGCCAGCAGCTTAGCTTACTGGGGCACCGGGGAGCTGTTTTTT
TRBV7-3	TRBD2	TRBJ2-1	once	CASSSRLAGVGEQFF	TGTGCCAGCAGCTCCAGGCTAGCGGGAGTGGGTGAGCAGTTCTTC
TRBV18	-	TRBJ2-1	-	CASSPTGVASSYNEQFF	TGTGCCAGCTCACCGACGGGAGTCGCCAGCTCCTACAATGAGCAGTTCTTC
TRBV11-1	TRBD1	TRBJ1-1	-	CASSTRQGARGEAFF	TGTGCCAGCAGCACCCGACAGGGGGCCAGAGGTGAAGCTTTCTTT
TRBV7-2	-	TRBJ2-2	-	CASSLLGRVSGELFF	TGTGCCAGCAGCTTACTAGGGCGGGTGTCCGGGGAGCTGTTTTTT
TRBV29-1	-	TRBJ1-1	-	CSVEIQDSHTEAFF	TGCAGCGTTGAAATACAGGATAGTCACACTGAAGCTTTCTTT
TRBV4-1	TRBD1	TRBJ1-5	-	CASSHTGAIQPQHF	TGCGCCAGCAGCCATACAGGGGCGATTCAGCCCCAGCATTTT
TRBV28	-	TRBJ2-3	-	CASKGGTDTQYF	TGTGCCAGCAAGGGTGGGACAGATACGCAGTATTTT
TRBV18	TRBD1	TRBJ2-4	-	CASSQTAGTGTKNIQYF	TGTGCCAGCTCACAAACAGCCGGGACAGGGACCAAAAACATTCAGTACTTC
TRBV6-6	TRBD2	TRBJ2-7	-	CASSYSIASGKYEQYF	TGTGCCAGCAGTTACTCGATAGCTAGCGGGAAGTACGAGCAGTACTTC
TRBV7-2	-	TRBJ2-5	-	CASARAGSGKTQYF	TGTGCCAGCGCCCGGGCAGGGTCGGGAAAGACCCAGTACTTC
TRBV11-2	-	TRBJ2-5	-	CASSLDHGRQETQYF	TGTGCCAGCAGCTTAGATCACGGACGACAAGAGACCCAGTACTTC
TRBV5-8	-	TRBJ1-5	-	CASSLAPGDQHF	TGTGCCAGCAGCTTGGCCCCGGGAGACCAGCATTTT
TRBV5-1	-	TRBJ2-2	-	CASSLGHTGELFF	TGCGCCAGCAGCTTAGGGCACACCGGGGAGCTGTTTTTT
TRBV6-6	TRBD2	TRBJ2-7	-	CASSETSGRAREQYF	TGTGCCAGCAGCGAGACTAGCGGGAGGGCTAGAGAGCAGTACTTC
TRBV6-1	TRBD1	TRBJ1-4	-	CASRPGQGVEKLFF	TGTGCCAGCAGACCGGGACAGGGGGTCGAAAAACTGTTTTTT
TRBV15	-	TRBJ1-2	-	CATSSVIGGFYGYTF	TGTGCCACCAGCAGTGTTATAGGAGGGTTCTATGGCTACACCTTC
TRBV13	TRBD2	TRBJ2-2	-	CASSSLGLAGASGELFF	TGTGCCAGCAGCTCCCTAGGACTAGCGGGAGCCTCCGGGGAGCTGTTTTTT
TRBV6-6	-	TRBJ2-1	-	CASSYWTADNEQFF	TGTGCCAGCAGTTACTGGACAGCTGACAATGAGCAGTTCTTC
TRBV5-1	-	TRBJ2-1	-	CASSLVVGSYNEQFF	TGCGCCAGCAGCTTGGTGGTAGGCTCCTACAATGAGCAGTTCTTC
TRBV21-1	-	TRBJ2-7	-	CASSKSYEQYF	TGTGCCAGCAGCAAGTCCTACGAGCAGTACTTC
TRBV6-1	TRBD2	TRBJ2-1	-	CASSGRLAGYNEQFF	TGTGCCAGCAGTGGGAGACTAGCAGGGTACAATGAGCAGTTCTTC
TRBV29-1	-	TRBJ2-5	-	CSVAVVQETQYF	TGCAGCGTTGCGGTGGTACAAGAGACCCAGTACTTC
TRBV4-3	-	TRBJ1-2	-	CASSQRLDSRVANYGYTF	TGCGCCAGCAGCCAACGCCTGGACAGCAGGGTCGCTAACTATGGCTACACCTTC
TRBV29-1	-	TRBJ2-3	-	CSADPRQEPDTQYF	TGCAGCGCCGACCCTAGACAGGAACCAGATACGCAGTATTTT
TRBV5-1	TRBD2	TRBJ2-5	-	CASSLGLAGSTQYF	TGCGCCAGCAGCTTGGGACTAGCGGGCTCGACCCAGTACTTC
TRBV6-1	-	TRBJ2-1	-	CASSEGPNEQFF	TGTGCCAGCAGTGAAGGGCCCAATGAGCAGTTCTTC
TRBV6-1	-	TRBJ2-6	once	CASSRQVGANVLTF	TGTGCCAGCAGCCGACAGGTCGGGGCCAACGTCCTGACTTTC
TRBV7-9	-	TRBJ1-2	-	CASSIGTNYGYTF	TGTGCCAGCAGCATAGGGACTAACTATGGCTACACCTTC
TRBV28	-	TRBJ1-5	-	CASSSLIVAPQHF	TGTGCCAGCAGCTCCCTTATCGTAGCGCCCCAGCATTTT
TRBV30	TRBD2	TRBJ2-1	-	CAWTLAGGGSINEQFF	TGTGCCTGGACCCTAGCGGGAGGTGGCTCCATCAATGAGCAGTTCTTC
TRBV30	-	TRBJ2-3	-	CAWSVNAPDTQYF	TGTGCCTGGAGTGTTAACGCCCCAGATACGCAGTATTTT
TRBV18	-	TRBJ2-3	-	CASSPPGSSTDTQYF	TGTGCCAGCTCACCACCGGGGTCCAGCACAGATACGCAGTATTTT